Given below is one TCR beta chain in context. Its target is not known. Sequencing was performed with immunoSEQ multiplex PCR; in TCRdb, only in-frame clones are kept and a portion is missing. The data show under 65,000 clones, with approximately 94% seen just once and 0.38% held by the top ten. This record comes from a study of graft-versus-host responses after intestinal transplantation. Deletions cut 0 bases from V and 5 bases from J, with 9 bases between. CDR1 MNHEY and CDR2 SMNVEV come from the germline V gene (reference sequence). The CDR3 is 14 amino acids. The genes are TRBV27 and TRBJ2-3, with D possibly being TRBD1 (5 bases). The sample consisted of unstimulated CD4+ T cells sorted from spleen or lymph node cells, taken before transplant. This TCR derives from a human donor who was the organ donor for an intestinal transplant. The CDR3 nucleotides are TGTGCCAGCAGTTTATCGGGCAGGGTAGATACGCAGTATTTT. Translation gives CASSLSGRVDTQYF.